Each of the 20 T cell receptor beta chains below was sequenced from the same sample in a study of PD-L1 blockade in urothelial cancer. Time point meaning: peripheral blood 6 weeks after treatment start. Libraries were prepared by immunoSEQ multiplex PCR; TCRdb keeps only in-frame clonotypes and omits some of them. The repertoire holds approximately 38,000 clones, with about 88% as singletons. Sample: PBMCs, taken around atezolizumab (anti-PD-L1) treatment. Source of these receptors: a man between 60 and 75 years old with urothelial cancer.

This chain uses TRBV5-1 with TRBJ1-1; D is possibly TRBD1 (6 bases). CDR3 length equals 14 residues. Between the trimmed V and J ends, which lost 6 bases and 4 bases, there was a span of 16 bases. Germline values: CDR1 SGHRS, CDR2 YFSETQ. The CDR3 region has the DNA TGCGCCAGCACGGACAGTATCCCGGGCACTGAAGCTTTCTTT. Protein: CASTDSIPGTEAFF.

A few counts support this clone. V usage is TRBV19 and J usage is TRBJ2-7; 7 bases align to TRBD1. V shed 5 bases and J 1 base; nucleotides not matched to a gene: 5. From germline, CDR1 is LNHDA and CDR2 SQIVND (reference sequence). The CDR3 is 14 amino acids. The CDR3 region has the DNA TGTGCCAGTAGTCTAGGACAGGTGTCCTACGAGCAGTACTTC. This encodes CASSLGQVSYEQYF.

The chain carries TRBV5-1 and TRBJ1-1, with 8 bases aligning to TRBD1. V was clipped by 4 bases and J by 2 bases; unmatched bases: 4. The CDR3 length is 14 residues. The germline V gene encodes CDR1 SGHRS and CDR2 YFSETQ. The DNA for the CDR3 is TGCGCCAGCAGCCTACAGGGGGGAAACACTGAAGCTTTCTTT. It translates to CASSLQGGNTEAFF.

The CDR3 is CASSDRQGSPYEQYF. CDR3 nucleotide sequence: TGTGCCAGCAGTGACAGACAGGGTAGCCCCTACGAGCAGTACTTC. The chain recombines TRBV6-6 with TRBJ2-7, with 7 nucleotides matching TRBD1. CDR1 is MNHNY and CDR2 is SVGAGI in the germline V gene (reference sequence). The CDR3 is 15 residues long. V lost 5 bases and J lost 2; bases outside the gene matches: 9.

This clone was seen a single time. The V gene is TRBV19, the J gene TRBJ1-4, with a weak D call TRBD1 (6 bases). Germline values: CDR1 LNHDA, CDR2 SQIVND (reference sequence). Trimming removed 5 bases at V and 8 bases at J, with 15 bases between. The CDR3 runs 14 residues. Written as DNA, the CDR3 is TGTGCCAGTAGTGAACAGGGTCCCGGGGAAAAACTGTTTTTT. Its protein is CASSEQGPGEKLFF.

The chain couples TRBV7-2 to TRBJ1-4; D remains unclear. Germline-derived CDR1 and CDR2 are SGHTA and FQGNSA. The CDR3 has 14 amino acids. The V gene lost 4 bases and the J gene lost 4 bases, with 10 bases spanning the gap. CDR3 sequence: CASSSRVGNEKLFF. CDR3 in DNA: TGTGCCAGCAGCTCACGAGTTGGTAATGAAAAACTGTTTTTT.

The chain employs TRBV5-4 and TRBJ2-3; D remains ambiguous. Germline CDR1 is SGHNT and CDR2 is YYREEE (reference sequence). Trimming removed 0 bases from V and 0 bases from J, with 8 bases in between. The CDR3 covers 15 residues. Here the CDR3 DNA reads TGTGCCAGCAGCTTGGAGCCAGCGAGCACAGATACGCAGTATTTT. This translates into CASSLEPASTDTQYF.

The rearrangement uses TRBV6-5 and TRBJ1-1; maybe TRBD1 (6 bases). This CDR3 has 14 residues. The V end lost 8 bases, the J end lost 1 base, and 14 bases lay between the germline ends. The germline V gene encodes CDR1 MNHEY and CDR2 SVGAGI. Written as DNA, the CDR3 is TGTGCCAGCCTGTCCCCGACAGGGAACACTGAAGCTTTCTTT. This gives the protein CASLSPTGNTEAFF.

The genes are TRBV7-9 and TRBJ1-3; a weak D match, TRBD1 (5 bases). Germline loops: CDR1 SEHNR, CDR2 FQNEAQ (reference sequence). V gave up 3 bases and J gave up 6 bases, with 15 bases separating them. The CDR3 totals 15 residues. The CDR3 sequence: CASSFVALGVNTIYF. The CDR3 DNA follows: TGTGCCAGCAGCTTCGTAGCTCTAGGGGTAAACACCATATATTTT.

In its sample, this clone was seen a few times. The chain combines TRBV30 with TRBJ1-1; no definite D call. V lost 1 base to trimming and J lost 8 bases, with 11 bases between them. This CDR3 has 12 amino acids. The germline V gene encodes CDR1 GTSNPN and CDR2 SVGIG (reference sequence). CDR3 in DNA: TGTGCCTGGAGTGAGAGGGCTGGGGAAGCTTTCTTT. Amino acids: CAWSERAGEAFF.

The rearrangement links TRBV7-8 to TRBJ1-5; D unresolved. The end of the DNA aligns better with TRBJ2-3, so the J call may be wrong. CDR1 is SGHVS, CDR2 FQNEAQ, per germline. This CDR3 is built from 14 residues. The CDR3 nucleotides read TGTGCCAGCAGCTTAGACAGAAGAGCCCAGCCCCAGTATTTT. Its protein is CASSLDRRAQPQYF.

The J gene is TRBJ2-5, the V gene TRBV11-2; a possible D gene is TRBD1 (6 bases). Trimming removed 5 bases at V and 0 bases at J, with 10 bases between. The CDR3 is 14 amino acids. The V gene's germline CDR1 is SGHAT and CDR2 FQNNGV. CDR3 bases: TGTGCCAGCAGCGCTCAGGGGTACCAAGAGACCCAGTACTTC. Amino acids: CASSAQGYQETQYF.

This sequence joins TRBV10-3 and TRBJ2-2, with 9 bases aligning to TRBD1. The CDR3 length is 14 residues. Germline-derived CDR1 and CDR2 are ENHRY and SYGVKD. Trimming at V came to 6 bases and at J to 5 bases, leaving 4 bases not matched to a gene. The CDR3 DNA reads as TGTGCCATCAGCACAGGGGGCTTTACCGGGGAGCTGTTTTTT. Its protein is CAISTGGFTGELFF.

The V gene is TRBV6-5, the J gene TRBJ1-2, with 8 bases lining up with TRBD1. Germline values: CDR1 MNHEY, CDR2 SVGAGI. There are 14 residues in the CDR3. Trimming took 6 bases from V and 2 from J; bases not matched to a gene: 5. For the CDR3, the DNA is TGTGCCAGCAGGGGGACAGGCGCCAACTATGGCTACACCTTC. It codes for CASRGTGANYGYTF.

The rearrangement uses TRBV7-8 and TRBJ2-5; 14 bases are a match to TRBD2. Germline V gives CDR1 SGHVS, CDR2 FQNEAQ. The CDR3 spans 16 residues. J gave up 5 bases and V 5 bases, and 7 bases lay outside the gene matches. The CDR3 bases are TGTGCCAGCAGCATCGGACTAGCGGGGGGTATGGAGACCCAGTACTTC. Its translation is CASSIGLAGGMETQYF.

The V and J genes are TRBV2 and TRBJ2-1; 8 bases agree with TRBD2. Germline V lookup: CDR1 SNHLY, CDR2 FYNNEI. V shed 2 bases and J 7 bases; nucleotides not matched to a gene: 7. The CDR3 covers 15 residues. CDR3 residues: CASSETRGRRNEQFF. For the CDR3, the DNA is TGTGCCAGCAGTGAAACGCGCGGGAGGAGGAATGAGCAGTTCTTC.

CDR3 bases: TGTGCCAGCAGTGGGACTAGCGGACTTAGCACAGATACGCAGTATTTT. Translating it yields CASSGTSGLSTDTQYF. The V and J genes are TRBV2 and TRBJ2-3; 10 nucleotides agree with TRBD2. V lost 4 bases to trimming and J lost 0 bases; unmatched junction nucleotides: 4. The CDR3 has 16 residues. Germline V gene sequence: CDR1 SNHLY, CDR2 FYNNEI.

V and J are TRBV11-2 and TRBJ2-1; tentatively, D is TRBD1 (5 bases). The germline CDR1 and CDR2 sequences are SGHAT and FQNNGV. CDR3 length: 16 amino acids. The V and J ends lost 1 base and 0 bases respectively, with 10 bases between them. The CDR3 loop is CASSLGTLSSYNEQFF. The CDR3 DNA reads as TGTGCCAGCAGCTTAGGGACATTAAGCTCCTACAATGAGCAGTTCTTC.

The V gene is TRBV4-1, the J gene TRBJ1-3; 12 positions match TRBD1. V shed 4 bases and J 0 bases; nucleotides not matched to a gene: 13. The CDR3 covers 20 residues. Germline V gives CDR1 MGHRA, CDR2 YSYEKL. The DNA for the CDR3 is TGCGCCAGCAGCCGGACCGGGACAGGGGGCCCTAACTACTCTGGAAACACCATATATTTT. Amino acids: CASSRTGTGGPNYSGNTIYF.

This sequence joins TRBV11-2 and TRBJ1-4; D is ambiguous. The CDR3 runs to 14 residues. With 2 bases removed from V and 8 bases from J, the gap between germline ends came to 12 bases. Germline CDR1 and CDR2: SGHAT and FQNNGV. The CDR3 loop is CASSLMRDREKLFF. The CDR3 region has the DNA TGTGCCAGCAGCTTAATGAGGGATCGCGAAAAACTGTTTTTT.